A selection of T cell receptor beta chains follows, all from one sample in a study of T cells in Graves' hyperthyroidism and ophthalmopathy. TCRdb reprocessed the multiplex PCR reads with MiXCR, giving one entry per CDR3 protein. The sample lists just over 550,000 distinct CDR3 sequences, approximately 44% occurring once. Source material: peripheral blood or thyroid tissue (not recorded which). The source is a woman aged 18-29 years with Graves' hyperthyroidism. Each CDR3 is given with its conserved first and last residue. The D gene is left open where the match is weak. The size field is filled for only some rows; it gives once, few, many or a size class.

>-|TRBV7-9|TRBJ1-1|TRBD1
CAGGQDELEAFF
TGTGCCGGAGGACAGGACGAACTCGAAGCTTTCTTT
>many|TRBV29-1|TRBJ1-2|-
CSVEKVRGYGYTF
TGCAGCGTTGAAAAGGTCAGGGGCTATGGCTACACCTTC
>few|TRBV7-9|TRBJ2-7|TRBD2
CASSLGAGAAYEQYF
TGTGCCAGCAGCTTAGGGGCGGGAGCTGCCTACGAGCAGTACTTC
>few|TRBV12-3/TRBV12-4|TRBJ2-2|-
CASSFTRNGELFF
TGTGCCAGCAGTTTCACCAGAAACGGGGAGCTGTTTTTT
>-|TRBV7-8|TRBJ1-5|TRBD1
CASSWGTGKRAQPQHF
TGTGCCAGCAGCTGGGGGACAGGGAAAAGGGCTCAGCCCCAGCATTTT
>-|TRBV7-6|TRBJ1-2|TRBD1
CASSLETGGGYGYTF
TGTGCCAGCAGCTTAGAGACAGGGGGCGGCTATGGCTACACCTTC
>many|TRBV29-1|TRBJ1-6|-
CSVQWGAYSPLHF
TGCAGCGTTCAATGGGGAGCGTATTCACCCCTCCACTTT
>many|TRBV7-9|TRBJ1-4|TRBD1
CASSPTGKEKLFF
TGTGCCAGCAGCCCGACAGGGAAGGAAAAACTGTTTTTT
>-|TRBV2|TRBJ2-2|-
CASSYRSSAGELFF
TGTGCCAGCAGTTATCGGTCTAGCGCCGGGGAGCTGTTTTTT
>-|TRBV20-1|TRBJ2-5|TRBD1
CSAPLTGAGETQYF
TGCAGTGCTCCGTTAACAGGGGCAGGGGAGACCCAGTACTTC
>-|TRBV7-6|TRBJ1-4|TRBD1
CASRGTGGFEKLVF
TGTGCCAGCAGGGGGACAGGGGGTTTTGAAAAACTGGTTTTT
>-|TRBV2|TRBJ2-3|-
CASVPAYSTDTQYF
TGTGCCAGCGTCCCTGCGTATAGCACAGATACGCAGTATTTT
>many|TRBV24-1|TRBJ2-5|TRBD2
CATSDSGLAEETQYF
TGTGCCACCAGTGACTCTGGACTAGCGGAAGAGACCCAGTACTTC
>many|TRBV20-1|TRBJ2-5|-
CSAYRDSETQYF
TGCAGTGCTTACAGGGATTCGGAGACCCAGTACTTC